This T cell receptor beta chain originates from a study of early T cells in non-severe SARS-CoV-2 infection. One entry per CDR3 protein, called by TCRdb with MiXCR from the 5' RACE reads. Among tens of thousands of distinct CDR3 sequences, more than 9% were seen once, and the ten largest hold 8% to 8.5%. This clonotype has ten or more counts. The CDR3 covers 15 residues. V gave up 0 bases and J gave up 10 bases; unmatched junction bases: 9. Per the germline V gene, CDR1 is DFQATT and CDR2 is SNEGSKA (reference sequence). The gene calls are TRBV20-1 and TRBJ2-1, with 10 bases that match TRBD2. Sample: whole blood, taken at baseline. The sequence derives from an adult who was a healthcare worker with PCR-confirmed SARS-CoV-2 infection or an uninfected control (not recorded which). CDR3 nucleotides: TGCAGTGCTAGAGATCGGCTAGCGGGAGTGGGAGAGCAGTTCTTC. Translated, it gives CSARDRLAGVGEQFF.